This TCR beta chain was documented in a study of blood T cell repertoires in COVID-19. Study background: The cDNA or gDNA used as material had been derived from T cells, B-cell-depleted T cells, or PBMCs.

This clone was observed once. Other DNA sequences in the same sample also yield this CDR3. In the original analysis: The assay estimated nucleated cells by amplifying reference gene primers. Data came from immunoSEQ multiplex PCR; TCRdb stores just in-frame clones and leaves some out. V and J calls and clone size are as listed in that table; D and trimming were resolved from the DNA. The sample has a few hundred thousand clones; about 87% are singletons. This CDR3 region has 15 residues. From germline, CDR1 is LNHDA and CDR2 SQIVND (reference sequence). The germline V and J ends were trimmed by 1 base and 1 base, with 5 bases remaining between them.

The TCR sequence derives from a man aged 60-69 years who had recovered from COVID-19. Sequencing used peripheral blood. The rearrangement uses TRBV19 and TRBJ2-6; TRBD2 is a possible D gene (5 bases). Here the CDR3 DNA reads TGTGCCAGTAGTATAGGAGGGTCTGGGGCCAACGTCCTGACTTTC. This codes for CASSIGGSGANVLTF.